The 7 T cell receptor beta chains listed next were all sequenced from one sample in a study of tumor-infiltrating lymphocytes in localized non-small cell lung cancer. TCRdb's table, derived via immunoSEQ multiplex PCR, lists solely in-frame clones and lacks some. The table records over 12,000 clones, roughly four fifths of them present only once. Sequenced: lung tumor tissue. The receptors were sampled from a human donor with non-small cell lung cancer.

The chain couples TRBV7-2 to TRBJ2-2; TRBD2 aligns across 10 bases. Germline lookup yields CDR1 SGHTA and CDR2 FQGNSA. The CDR3 is 15 amino acids. The V and J ends lost 3 bases and 4 bases, in that order; junction bases with no gene match: 2. CDR3: CASSLSGRATGELFF. The CDR3 region has the DNA TGTGCCAGCAGCTTGAGCGGGAGGGCCACCGGGGAGCTGTTTTTT.

The V gene is TRBV13, the J gene TRBJ2-3; TRBD2 aligns across 16 bases. V was pared by 3 bases and J by 6 bases, with 9 bases of the junction left unmatched. This CDR3 is 18 amino acids long. Germline CDR1 and CDR2: PRHDT and FYEKMQ (reference sequence). CDR3 region: CASSLRGTSGRARDTQYF. The DNA of the CDR3 is TGTGCCAGCAGCTTGCGAGGGACTAGCGGGAGGGCCCGGGATACGCAGTATTTT. Full variable domain (outside the CDR3, taken from reference TRBV13 and TRBJ2-3): AAGVIQSPRHLIKEKRETATLKCYPIPRHDTVYWYQQGPGQDPQFLISFYEKMQSDKGSIPDRFSAQQFSDYHSELNMSSLELGDSALYFCASSLRGTSGRARDTQYFGPGTRLTVL.

The genes are TRBV29-1 and TRBJ1-5; 10 bases line up with TRBD1. The J segment lost 3 bases and the V segment lost 6 bases, leaving 2 bases of the junction unmatched. Germline CDR1 and CDR2: SQVTM and ANQGSEA. The CDR3 spans 13 residues. CDR3 coding DNA: TGCAGCGTGGGACAGGGGTACAATCAGCCCCAGCATTTT. Its protein product is CSVGQGYNQPQHF.

This clone was seen more than once but under ten times. This chain uses TRBV6-5 with TRBJ1-1; the D is unclear. Trimming left V 4 bases short and J 4 bases short, with 4 bases between. The CDR3 runs to 11 residues. Germline-derived CDR1 and CDR2 are MNHEY and SVGAGI. DNA of the CDR3: TGTGCCAGCAGTTCCCCCACTGAAGCTTTCTTT. Translating it yields CASSSPTEAFF.

The chain couples TRBV9 to TRBJ2-5, with TRBD2 as a possible D gene (6 bases). V lost 4 bases, J lost 5 bases, and 15 bases lay in between. Per the germline V gene, CDR1 is SGDLS and CDR2 is YYNGEE. The CDR3 sequence is 14 residues long. The CDR3 DNA reads TGTGCCAGCAGCTCGACGACTAGTTCGGAGACCCAGTACTTC. It encodes CASSSTTSSETQYF.

V usage is TRBV19 and J usage is TRBJ1-5; D unresolved. Germline CDR1 and CDR2: LNHDA and SQIVND (reference sequence). V shed 9 bases and J shed 7 bases, with 13 bases lying between them. This CDR3 has 12 residues. The CDR3 DNA sequence: TGTGCCAGGCCCCCCGGGGTCCAGCCCCAGCATTTT. Protein sequence: CARPPGVQPQHF.

The rearrangement joins TRBV5-1 to TRBJ2-7; D is undetermined. V lost 0 bases to trimming and J lost 1 base, with 5 bases between them. This CDR3 contains 13 residues. The V gene's germline CDR1 is SGHRS and CDR2 YFSETQ. The CDR3 is CASSLEKSYEQYF. The CDR3, as DNA: TGCGCCAGCAGCTTGGAAAAGTCCTACGAGCAGTACTTC.